The 11 T cell receptor beta chains given below trace back to one sample, sequenced in a study of cytomegalovirus exposure and HLA in healthy donors. Here immunoSEQ multiplex PCR was the method, and the copy in TCRdb shows in-frame clones only, minus some. Seen here are 190,000 or so clones, 65% to 90% observed once, and the top ten hold around 15%. Sequencing input: PBMCs. These receptors were obtained from a woman aged 25 to 39 in good health and CMV-seropositive.

V is TRBV5-1 and J is TRBJ1-5; possibly TRBD1 for D (6 bases). Germline CDR1 reads SGHRS; CDR2 reads YFSETQ. V dropped 4 bases and J dropped 4 bases, with 15 bases sitting between them. The CDR3 is made up of 15 amino acids. The CDR3 DNA is TGCGCCAGCAGCCCCGGGACAACGGGGAATCAGCCCCAGCATTTT. Translation: CASSPGTTGNQPQHF.

This rearrangement joins TRBV29-1 to TRBJ1-2; maybe TRBD1 (5 bases). With 8 bases removed from V and 4 bases from J, the gap between germline ends came to 14 bases. The length of the CDR3 is 12 residues. Per the germline V gene, CDR1 is SQVTM and CDR2 is ANQGSEA. The CDR3 nucleotides read TGCAGCTCTGAGGGACTTAGCTATGGCTACACCTTC. It translates to CSSEGLSYGYTF.

The rearrangement uses TRBV15 and TRBJ2-7, with 7 bases fitting TRBD2. CDR1 is LNHNV, CDR2 YYDKDF, per germline (reference sequence). V trimming: 1 base; J trimming: 1 base; junction bases outside the gene matches: 1. The CDR3 extends over 14 amino acids. This CDR3 is CATSRAGGSYEQYF. Here the CDR3 DNA reads TGTGCCACCAGCAGAGCCGGGGGGTCCTACGAGCAGTACTTC.

The chain carries TRBV5-1 and TRBJ2-1; tentative D call: TRBD1 (6 bases). V was cut by 7 bases and J by 4 bases, with 18 bases left in between. The CDR3 sequence is 15 residues long. Germline-derived CDR1 and CDR2 are SGHRS and YFSETQ. This CDR3 reads CASAGDPGSYNEQFF. Here the CDR3 DNA reads TGCGCCAGCGCAGGGGACCCAGGATCTTACAATGAGCAGTTCTTC.

This chain joins TRBV7-9 and TRBJ1-2; D perhaps matches TRBD1 (6 bases). Looked up from germline, CDR1 is SEHNR and CDR2 is FQNEAQ (reference sequence). The CDR3 loop spans 13 amino acids. V dropped 5 bases and J dropped 4 bases, with 11 bases sitting between them. The CDR3 nucleotides read TGTGCCAGCAGCCAGGGGAGTATCTATGGCTACACCTTC. It codes for CASSQGSIYGYTF.

The V gene is TRBV16, the J gene TRBJ1-5; unclear D gene. The CDR3 covers 17 residues. V lost 4 bases, J lost 0 bases, and 16 bases lay in between. The germline V gene has CDR1 KGHSY and CDR2 FQNENV. The CDR3 DNA is TGTGCCAGCAGCCCGGGCGGGCGGGCATATAGCAATCAGCCCCAGCATTTT. Its translation: CASSPGGRAYSNQPQHF.

The gene calls are TRBV30 and TRBJ2-7; 14 nucleotides agree with TRBD2. Unmatched junction bases numbered 18, after V lost 5 bases and J lost 0 bases. This CDR3 contains 20 residues. Germline V lookup: CDR1 GTSNPN, CDR2 SVGIG (reference sequence). CDR3 sequence: CAWLDRPGLAGEGRSYEQYF. The CDR3 DNA reads as TGTGCCTGGTTAGACCGACCGGGACTAGCGGGGGAGGGGCGCTCCTACGAGCAGTACTTC.

The CDR3 DNA reads TGTGCCAGCACCTTGACTAGCGGGAGGTTCTACGAGCAGTACTTC. Its translation is CASTLTSGRFYEQYF. The chain has TRBV28 and TRBJ2-7, with 13 positions matching TRBD2. Trimming removed 7 bases from V and 3 bases from J; junction bases left unmatched: 6. Germline assignment: CDR1 MDHEN and CDR2 SYDVKM. The CDR3 totals 15 residues.

The chain couples TRBV10-3 to TRBJ2-3, with 9 bases lining up with TRBD2. Germline V gene sequence: CDR1 ENHRY, CDR2 SYGVKD. There are 15 residues in the CDR3. The J segment lost 0 bases and the V segment lost 6 bases, leaving 4 bases of the junction unmatched. The CDR3 here is CAIRIAGASTDTQYF. The CDR3 bases are TGTGCCATCAGGATAGCGGGAGCGAGCACAGATACGCAGTATTTT.

The V and J genes are TRBV18 and TRBJ1-2, with D possibly matching TRBD1 (6 bases). Germline V gives CDR1 KGHSH, CDR2 LQKENI. The CDR3 spans 12 residues. Between the trimmed V and J ends, which lost 3 bases and 8 bases, there was a span of 10 bases. CDR3 sequence (DNA): TGTGCCAGCTCACCCGAGGGGGAGGGCTACACCTTC. Translation: CASSPEGEGYTF.

The chain has TRBV30 and TRBJ1-1; D is possibly TRBD1 (6 bases). The germline V gene has CDR1 GTSNPN and CDR2 SVGIG (reference sequence). The CDR3 sequence is 13 residues long. V was shortened by 1 base and J by 5 bases, with 11 bases between the two germline ends. The CDR3 sequence: CAWSGTAGTEAFF. The CDR3 DNA reads TGTGCCTGGAGTGGGACAGCGGGGACTGAAGCTTTCTTT.